This T cell receptor beta chain was captured in a study of response to subunit inactivated influenza vaccine. Regarding the study as a whole: Authors suggested few new T cells are recruited by each seasonal influenza vaccination.

MiXCR, applied by TCRdb to the RT-PCR reads, yields one record per CDR3 protein. Of 700,000 to 900,000 distinct CDR3 sequences in the sample, approximately 22% were seen once. This clonotype has just a few counts. The antigen is not known. The source was PBMCs from blood, collected roughly 5 days after vaccination. The sequence was obtained from a man aged 45-60 years who received an inactivated influenza vaccine.

CDR3 residues: CASSPGPPGYEQYF. CDR3 nucleotide sequence: TGTGCCAGCAGTCCGGGTCCCCCCGGTTACGAGCAGTACTTC. The chain combines TRBV2 with TRBJ2-7; D is ambiguous. This CDR3 contains 14 residues. Germline V gene sequence: CDR1 SNHLY, CDR2 FYNNEI. Between the trimmed V and J ends, which lost 5 bases and 4 bases, there was a span of 15 bases. The full variable domain, rest sourced from reference TRBV2 and TRBJ2-7, is EPEVTQTPSHQVTQMGQEVILRCVPISNHLYFYWYRQILGQKVEFLVSFYNNEISEKSEIFDDQFSVERPDGSNFTLKIRSTKLEDSAMYFCASSPGPPGYEQYFGPGTRLTVT.